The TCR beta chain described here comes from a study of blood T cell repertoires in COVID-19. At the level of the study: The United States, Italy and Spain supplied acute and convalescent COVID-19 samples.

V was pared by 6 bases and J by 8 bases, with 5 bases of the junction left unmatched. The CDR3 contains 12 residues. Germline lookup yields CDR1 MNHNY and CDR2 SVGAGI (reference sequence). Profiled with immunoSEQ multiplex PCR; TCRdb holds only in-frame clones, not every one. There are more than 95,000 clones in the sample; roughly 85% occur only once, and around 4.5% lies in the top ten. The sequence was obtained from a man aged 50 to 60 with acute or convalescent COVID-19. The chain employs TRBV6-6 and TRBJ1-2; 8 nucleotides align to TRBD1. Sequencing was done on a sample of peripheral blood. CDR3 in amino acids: CASSPTGDGYTF. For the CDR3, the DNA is TGTGCCAGCAGCCCGACAGGGGACGGCTACACCTTC.